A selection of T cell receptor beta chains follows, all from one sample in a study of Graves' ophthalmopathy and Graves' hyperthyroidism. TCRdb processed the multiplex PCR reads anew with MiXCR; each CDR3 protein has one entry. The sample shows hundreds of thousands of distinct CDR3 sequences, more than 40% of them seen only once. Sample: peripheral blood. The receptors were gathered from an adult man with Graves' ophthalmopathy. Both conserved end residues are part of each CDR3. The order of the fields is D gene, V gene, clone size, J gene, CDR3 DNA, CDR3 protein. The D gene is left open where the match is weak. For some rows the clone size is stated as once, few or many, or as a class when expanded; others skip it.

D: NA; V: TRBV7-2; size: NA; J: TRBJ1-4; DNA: TGTGCCAGCAGGGCCCCCGGGACCAGTAATGAAAAACTGTTTTTT; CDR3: CASRAPGTSNEKLFF
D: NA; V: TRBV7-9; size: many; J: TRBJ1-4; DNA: TGTGCCAGCAGCTTAGCCGGGGCGGGTGAAAAACTGTTTTTT; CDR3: CASSLAGAGEKLFF
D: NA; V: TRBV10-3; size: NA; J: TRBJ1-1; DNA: TGTGCCAGCAGTTATTCGGCGGCTTTGGGAAGTCTCGAAGCTTTCTTT; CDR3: CASSYSAALGSLEAFF
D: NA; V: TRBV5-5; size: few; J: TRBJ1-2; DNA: TGTGCCAGCAGTTATCGGACGCCTAACTATGGCTACACCTTC; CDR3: CASSYRTPNYGYTF
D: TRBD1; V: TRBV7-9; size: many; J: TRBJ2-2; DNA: TGTGCCAGCAGCTACCGGGACAGATACACCGGGGAGCTGTTTTTT; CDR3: CASSYRDRYTGELFF
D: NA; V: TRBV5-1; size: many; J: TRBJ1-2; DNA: TGCGCCAGCAGCGAGGACAGTGCCTATGGCTACACCTTC; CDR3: CASSEDSAYGYTF
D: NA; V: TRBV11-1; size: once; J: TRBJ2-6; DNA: TGTGCCAGCAGCTATATCCATGAGGGGGCTGGGGCCAACGTCCTGACTTTC; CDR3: CASSYIHEGAGANVLTF
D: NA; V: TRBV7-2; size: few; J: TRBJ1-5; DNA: TGTGCCAGCAGCCAAGGACAAACCGGGACACGGCGCAATCAGCCCCAGCATTTT; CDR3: CASSQGQTGTRRNQPQHF
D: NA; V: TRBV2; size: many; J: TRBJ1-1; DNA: TGTGCCAGCGTTATGAACACTGAAGCTTTCTTT; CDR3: CASVMNTEAFF
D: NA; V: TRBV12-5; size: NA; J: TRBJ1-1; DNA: TGTGCTAGTGGTTTGGTTGGCGGCCCGGGCGCTGAAGCTTTCTTT; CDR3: CASGLVGGPGAEAFF
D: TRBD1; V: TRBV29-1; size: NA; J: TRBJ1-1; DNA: TGCAGCGTTGAAGAGATACAGGGGACTGAAGCTTTCTTT; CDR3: CSVEEIQGTEAFF
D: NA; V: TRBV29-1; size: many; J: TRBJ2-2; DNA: TGCAGCGTTGAGTCGGGATCCGGGGAGCTGTTTTTT; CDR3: CSVESGSGELFF
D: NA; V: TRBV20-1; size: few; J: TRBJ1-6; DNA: TGCAGTGCTAGAGTTTCGGGCAGACTAAATAATTCACCCCTCCACTTT; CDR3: CSARVSGRLNNSPLHF
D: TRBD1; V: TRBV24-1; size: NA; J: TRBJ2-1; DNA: TGTGCCACCAGTGCCCGGGGACAGGTCGCGGATGAGCAGTTCTTC; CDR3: CATSARGQVADEQFF
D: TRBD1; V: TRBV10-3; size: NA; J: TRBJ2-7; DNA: TGTGCCATCAGACCGGGACAGGGCCTTTATGAGCAGTACTTC; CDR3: CAIRPGQGLYEQYF
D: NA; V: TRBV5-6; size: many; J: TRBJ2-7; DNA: TGTGCCAGCAGCTCATACCGGGACAAACGACAGCAGTACTTC; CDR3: CASSSYRDKRQQYF
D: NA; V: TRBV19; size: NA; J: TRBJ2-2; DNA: TGTGCCAGTAGTATGCCTCACACCGGGGAGCTGTTTTTT; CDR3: CASSMPHTGELFF
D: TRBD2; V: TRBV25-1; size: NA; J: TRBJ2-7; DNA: TGTGCCAGCAGACGGACTAGTCACGAGCAGTACTTC; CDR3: CASRRTSHEQYF
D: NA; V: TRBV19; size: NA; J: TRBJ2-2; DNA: TGTGCCAGTGCCGGGGAGCTGTTTTTT; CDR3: CASAGELFF
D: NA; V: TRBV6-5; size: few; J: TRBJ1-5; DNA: TGTGCCAGCAGTTACAGGAGGGACAATCAGCCCCAGCATTTT; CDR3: CASSYRRDNQPQHF
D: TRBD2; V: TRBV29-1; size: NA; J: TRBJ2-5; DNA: TGCAGCGTTTCAGCGGGATTGAAGACCCAGTACTTC; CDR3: CSVSAGLKTQYF
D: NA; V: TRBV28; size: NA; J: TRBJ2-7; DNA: TGTGCCAGCAGTTCACCCTCCGAAGGGGCGGGGGAGCAGTACTTC; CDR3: CASSSPSEGAGEQYF
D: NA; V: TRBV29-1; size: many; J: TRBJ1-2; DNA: TGCAGCGTTGAGAAGGGCCTCGGCTATGGCTACACCTTC; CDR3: CSVEKGLGYGYTF
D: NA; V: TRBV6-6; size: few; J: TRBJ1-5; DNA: TGTGCCAGCAGTTACGACAGGTGGGCTCAGCCCCAGCATTTT; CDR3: CASSYDRWAQPQHF
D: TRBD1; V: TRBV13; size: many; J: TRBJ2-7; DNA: TGTGCCAGCAGCCGCCGGGACAGGGGGATGGCGTACTTC; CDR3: CASSRRDRGMAYF
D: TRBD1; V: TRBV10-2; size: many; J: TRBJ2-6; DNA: TGCGCCAGCTGCGAGACAGGGGGCTTTCCCCTCGGGGCCAACGTCCTGACTTTC; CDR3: CASCETGGFPLGANVLTF
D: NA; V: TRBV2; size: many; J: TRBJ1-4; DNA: TGTGCCAGCAGAGAAGAATGGGCTAATGAAAAACTGTTTTTT; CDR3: CASREEWANEKLFF
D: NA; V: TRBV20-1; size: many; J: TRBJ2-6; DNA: TGCAGTGCTAGAGACTCTGGGGCCAACGTCCTGACTTTC; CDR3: CSARDSGANVLTF
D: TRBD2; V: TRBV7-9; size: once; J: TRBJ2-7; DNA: TGTGCCAGCAGCGTTACTAGCGGATCCGCCTACGAGCAGTACTTC; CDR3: CASSVTSGSAYEQYF
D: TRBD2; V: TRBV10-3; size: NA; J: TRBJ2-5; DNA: TGTGCCATCAGTCGCCAGCGGGGGGTTGGAGAGACCCAGTACTTC; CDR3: CAISRQRGVGETQYF
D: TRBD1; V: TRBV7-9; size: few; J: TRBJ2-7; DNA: TGTGCCAGCAGCTTAGGCTCCGGGACAGGGGGCGGTAGAGGCTACGAGCAGTACTTC; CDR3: CASSLGSGTGGGRGYEQYF
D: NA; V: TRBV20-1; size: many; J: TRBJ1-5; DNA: TGCAGTGCTTGGCGGGGGTGGGGTCAGCCCCAGCATTTT; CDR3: CSAWRGWGQPQHF
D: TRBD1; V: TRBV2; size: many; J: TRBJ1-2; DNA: TGTGCCAGCGGACAGGCGTTTCGCGACTATGGCTACACCTTC; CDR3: CASGQAFRDYGYTF
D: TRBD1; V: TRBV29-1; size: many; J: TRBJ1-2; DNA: TGCAGCGTTAGGGGACAGGGTATAGGAATTTATGGCTACACCTTC; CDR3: CSVRGQGIGIYGYTF
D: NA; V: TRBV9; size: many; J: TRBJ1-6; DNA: TGTGCCAGCAGCGTAGACCCGGATTCACCCCTCCACTTT; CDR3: CASSVDPDSPLHF
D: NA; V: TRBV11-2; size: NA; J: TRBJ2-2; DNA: TGTGCCAGCAGTTCAACAGGTCCCGGGGAGCTGTTTTTT; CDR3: CASSSTGPGELFF
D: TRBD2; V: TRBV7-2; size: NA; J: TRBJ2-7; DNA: TGTGCCAGCAGCAACCCTAGCGGAGCTCACGAGCAGTACTTC; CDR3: CASSNPSGAHEQYF
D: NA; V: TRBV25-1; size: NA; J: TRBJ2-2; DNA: TGTGTCAGTAGTGGATATGGGAAGGCGAACACCGGGGAGCTGTTTTTT; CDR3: CVSSGYGKANTGELFF
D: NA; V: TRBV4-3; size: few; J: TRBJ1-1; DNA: TGCGCCAGCAGCCAATTACGGGGCGTCGGCTCTGAAGCTTTCTTT; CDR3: CASSQLRGVGSEAFF
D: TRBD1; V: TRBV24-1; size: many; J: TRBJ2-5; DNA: TGTGCCACCAGTGATTCCGGGACAGGGGGAGAGACCCAGTACTTC; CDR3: CATSDSGTGGETQYF
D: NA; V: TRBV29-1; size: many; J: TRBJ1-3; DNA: TGCAGCGTTGAACAGGGAAACACCATATATTTT; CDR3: CSVEQGNTIYF
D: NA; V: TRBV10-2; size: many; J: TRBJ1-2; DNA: TGCGCCAGCAGTGTAGGGCAGCATCCTCGAGCTAACTATGGCTACACCTTC; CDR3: CASSVGQHPRANYGYTF
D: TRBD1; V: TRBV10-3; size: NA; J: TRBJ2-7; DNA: TGTGCCAGCACCATACCGGACAGGGGATACGAGCAGCACTTC; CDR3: CASTIPDRGYEQHF